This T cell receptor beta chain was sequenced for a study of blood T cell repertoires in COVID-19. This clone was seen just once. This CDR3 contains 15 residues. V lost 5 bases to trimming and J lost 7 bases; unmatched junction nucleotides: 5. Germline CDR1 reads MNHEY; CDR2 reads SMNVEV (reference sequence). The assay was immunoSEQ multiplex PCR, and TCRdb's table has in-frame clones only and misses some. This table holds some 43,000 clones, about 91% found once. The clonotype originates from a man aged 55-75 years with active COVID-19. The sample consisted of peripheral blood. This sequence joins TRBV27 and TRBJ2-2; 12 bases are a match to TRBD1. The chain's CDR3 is CASSGRDRGHGELFF. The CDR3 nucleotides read TGTGCCAGCAGTGGCCGGGACAGGGGGCACGGGGAGCTGTTTTTT.